This T cell receptor beta chain was observed in a study of glioma-infiltrating T cells. Study-wide points: Above-expected tissue-blood divergence occurred in all gliomas, most in low-grade ones.

This clonotype was seen at least ten times. Its antigen is not known. This CDR3 region has 12 residues. Trimming pared 3 bases from V and 7 bases from J, leaving 6 bases between. Germline assignment: CDR1 SNHLY and CDR2 FYNNEI. Amplification of TCR alpha and beta CDR3 regions from RNA used iRepertoire nested multiplex PCR. TCRdb reprocessed the multiplex PCR reads via MiXCR and lists one record per CDR3 protein. The data hold approximately 120,000 distinct CDR3 sequences, with roughly 25% observed a single time. The specimen sequenced was glioma tissue, nonneoplastic brain tissue, or PBMCs (not recorded which). The genes are TRBV2 and TRBJ1-4; D is unresolved. The receptor was derived from a human donor with low-grade glioma or glioblastoma, undergoing nonglioma brain surgery, or in good health (not recorded which). CDR3: CASSDVTEKLFF. CDR3 DNA sequence: TGTGCCAGCAGTGATGTAACTGAAAAACTGTTTTTT.